Below are 14 T cell receptor beta chains sequenced from a single sample in a study of blood T cell repertoires in COVID-19 (dated by TCRdb to about 2020). Library creation used the immunoSEQ multiplex PCR assay. TCRdb retrieved this table from immuneACCESS and kept in-frame rearrangements only. Not all clones are present; in checked studies, unresolved V genes account for under half, and no reason is known for the remainder. The table for this sample lists 200,000 to 250,000 clones; roughly nine tenths of them were counted only once. Together, the top ten hold 6.2% of the sample. Sequencing was carried out using peripheral blood. All receptors come from a man in his 60s with acute or convalescent COVID-19.

V usage is TRBV3-1 (or the pseudogene TRBV3-2) and J usage is TRBJ2-2; maybe TRBD1 (5 bases). Germline V gene lookup returns CDR1 LGHDT and CDR2 YNNKEL (reference sequence). CDR3 length equals 14 residues. Trimming cost V 4 bases and J 5 bases, with 11 bases left between them. The CDR3 DNA follows: TGTGCCAGCAGCCCATCCCAGGGTACCGGGGAGCTGTTTTTT. Protein sequence: CASSPSQGTGELFF.

The gene calls are TRBV2 and TRBJ2-1, with 7 positions matching TRBD1. From germline, CDR1 is SNHLY and CDR2 FYNNEI. Losses at the gene ends were 1 base for V and 4 bases for J; bases not matched to a gene: 4. The CDR3 spans 15 residues. CDR3 region: CASSEGGQIYNEQFF. The CDR3, as DNA: TGTGCCAGCAGTGAAGGGGGACAGATTTACAATGAGCAGTTCTTC. Supplemented by reference TRBV2 and TRBJ2-1, the full variable domain reads EPEVTQTPSHQVTQMGQEVILRCVPISNHLYFYWYRQILGQKVEFLVSFYNNEISEKSEIFDDQFSVERPDGSNFTLKIRSTKLEDSAMYFCASSEGGQIYNEQFFGPGTRLTVL.

The chain uses TRBV7-9 and TRBJ1-1; no definite D call. Trimming shortened V by 0 bases and J by 8 bases, and 10 bases separated the two germline ends. This CDR3 region has 13 residues. From germline, CDR1 is SEHNR and CDR2 FQNEAQ (reference sequence). CDR3 bases: TGTGCCAGCAGCTTAGCCCTGACGGGGGAAGCTTTCTTT. The encoded protein is CASSLALTGEAFF.

The chain uses TRBV7-9 and TRBJ2-7; D possibly corresponds to TRBD2 (5 bases). V was clipped by 0 bases and J by 3 bases, with 9 bases between them. The CDR3 contains 14 residues. Germline V CDR1 and CDR2: SEHNR, FQNEAQ (reference sequence). CDR3 in amino acids: CASSLALADYEQYF. The CDR3 nucleotides read TGTGCCAGCAGCTTAGCCCTAGCAGACTACGAGCAGTACTTC.

The rearrangement links TRBV3-1 (or the pseudogene TRBV3-2) to TRBJ1-1; D is undetermined. V was trimmed by 2 bases and J by 6 bases, leaving 10 bases between them. CDR3 size: 13 residues. Germline CDR1 LGHDT, CDR2 YNNKEL (reference sequence). Written as DNA, the CDR3 is TGTGCCAGCAGCCAATCTGACAACGCTGAAGCTTTCTTT. It codes for CASSQSDNAEAFF.

The chain links TRBV30 to TRBJ2-5; 7 bases fit TRBD2. With 6 bases clipped from V and 1 base from J, the junction kept 2 bases outside the gene matches. The CDR3 has 12 residues. The germline CDR1 and CDR2 sequences are GTSNPN and SVGIG (reference sequence). The CDR3 sequence: CACGGGQETQYF. CDR3 in DNA: TGTGCCTGCGGCGGGGGCCAAGAGACCCAGTACTTC.

In this sample, this clone turned up a few times. The chain links TRBV4-2 to TRBJ1-5, with D possibly TRBD1 on 6 matching bases. The CDR3 extends over 17 amino acids. Germline CDR1 and CDR2: LGHNA and YNFKEQ. Trimming took off 4 bases at V and 1 base at J, with 17 bases between the two ends. The CDR3 sequence is CASSPRAGAGSNQPQHF. The CDR3 DNA reads as TGTGCCAGCAGCCCCCGAGCGGGGGCAGGGAGCAATCAGCCCCAGCATTTT.

The chain has TRBV30 and TRBJ2-5, with 9 bases matching TRBD2. CDR3 length equals 18 residues. The ends lost 3 bases at V and 2 bases at J; junction bases unmatched: 16. The germline V gene has CDR1 GTSNPN and CDR2 SVGIG (reference sequence). The CDR3 is CAWSFPWGTSRRQETQYF. CDR3 nucleotides: TGTGCCTGGAGCTTCCCCTGGGGGACTAGCAGACGTCAAGAGACCCAGTACTTC.

The genes are TRBV7-9 and TRBJ2-7; the match to TRBD2 covers 10 bases. The CDR3 covers 14 residues. V dropped 10 bases and J dropped 0; count of bases not matched to a gene: 6. The germline V gene encodes CDR1 SEHNR and CDR2 FQNEAQ (reference sequence). CDR3 loop: CATYPSGSSYEQYF. DNA for the CDR3: TGTGCCACCTACCCTAGCGGGAGCTCCTACGAGCAGTACTTC.

The gene calls are TRBV11-1 and TRBJ1-1; the match to TRBD1 covers 7 bases. CDR1 SGHAT and CDR2 FQDESV come from the germline V gene (reference sequence). V dropped 4 bases and J dropped 0; count of bases not matched to a gene: 5. This CDR3 comprises 15 residues. The CDR3 region has the DNA TGTGCCAGCAGCTCTGCCGGGACAGTGAACACTGAAGCTTTCTTT. Amino acid sequence: CASSSAGTVNTEAFF.

The chain is built from TRBV2 and TRBJ1-6; no definite D call. Looked up from germline, CDR1 is SNHLY and CDR2 is FYNNEI. The CDR3 length is 14 residues. Trimming cost V 6 bases and J 10 bases, with 16 bases left between them. Here the CDR3 reads CASSPDRGGSPLHF. The CDR3 region has the DNA TGTGCCAGCAGCCCGGACCGAGGAGGATCACCCCTCCACTTT.

The chain employs TRBV28 and TRBJ1-1, with D possibly being TRBD1 (5 bases). This CDR3 comprises 16 residues. Germline CDR1 reads MDHEN; CDR2 reads SYDVKM. V was trimmed by 6 bases and J by 1 base, leaving 18 bases between them. The CDR3 reads CASRPGTEGRNTEAFF. In nucleotides, the CDR3 is TGTGCCAGCAGACCGGGGACGGAGGGTCGGAACACTGAAGCTTTCTTT.

The chain has TRBV6-4 and TRBJ2-1, with 10 bases aligning to TRBD2. CDR3 length: 16 residues. The V gene's germline CDR1 is MRHNA and CDR2 SNTAGT. After removal of 6 bases from V and 0 bases from J, the junction contained 5 bases not matched to a gene. CDR3 sequence: CASSTLAGPSYNEQFF. The CDR3 DNA sequence: TGTGCCAGCAGCACACTAGCGGGACCCTCCTACAATGAGCAGTTCTTC.

As concerns this clone: A junction end diverges from the germline sequence, so it may reflect a read error. The CDR3 is CSVGGFQGTQYF. In DNA form, the CDR3 reads TGCAGCGTAGGAGGATTCCAAGGGACCCAGTACTTC. The V call is TRBV29-1, the J call TRBJ2-5; D may be TRBD2 (5 bases). Germline lookup yields CDR1 SQVTM and CDR2 ANQGSEA. The CDR3 is 12 amino acids.